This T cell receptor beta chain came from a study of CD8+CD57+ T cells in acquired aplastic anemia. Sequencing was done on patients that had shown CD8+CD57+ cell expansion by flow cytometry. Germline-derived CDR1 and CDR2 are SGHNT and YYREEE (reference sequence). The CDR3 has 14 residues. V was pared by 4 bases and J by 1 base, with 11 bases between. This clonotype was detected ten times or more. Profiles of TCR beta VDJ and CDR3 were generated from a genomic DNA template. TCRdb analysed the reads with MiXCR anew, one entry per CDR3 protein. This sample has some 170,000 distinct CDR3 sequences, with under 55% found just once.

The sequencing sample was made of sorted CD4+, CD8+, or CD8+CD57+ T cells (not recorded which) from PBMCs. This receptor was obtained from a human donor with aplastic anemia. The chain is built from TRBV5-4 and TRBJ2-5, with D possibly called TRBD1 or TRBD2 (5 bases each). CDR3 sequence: CASSKRDVQETQYF. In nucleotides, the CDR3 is TGTGCCAGCAGCAAGAGGGACGTCCAAGAGACCCAGTACTTC. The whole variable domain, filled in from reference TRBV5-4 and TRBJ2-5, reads ETGVTQSPTHLIKTRGQQVTLRCSSQSGHNTVSWYQQALGQGPQFIFQYYREEENGRGNFPPRFSGLQFPNYSSELNVNALELDDSALYLCASSKRDVQETQYFGPGTRLLVL.